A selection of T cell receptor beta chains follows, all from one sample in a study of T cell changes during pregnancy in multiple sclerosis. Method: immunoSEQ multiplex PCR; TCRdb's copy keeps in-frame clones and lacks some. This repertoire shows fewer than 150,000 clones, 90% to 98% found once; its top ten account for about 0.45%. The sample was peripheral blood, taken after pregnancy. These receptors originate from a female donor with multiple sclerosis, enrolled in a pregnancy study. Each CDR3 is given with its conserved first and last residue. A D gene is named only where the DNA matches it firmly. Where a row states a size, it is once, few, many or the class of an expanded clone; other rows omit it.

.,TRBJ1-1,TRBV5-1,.,CASSRAGGRNTEAFF,TGCGCCAGCAGCCGAGCGGGGGGGCGGAACACTGAAGCTTTCTTT
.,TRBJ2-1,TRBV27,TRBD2,CASSSGLAVYNEQFF,TGTGCCAGCAGTTCCGGACTAGCGGTTTACAATGAGCAGTTCTTC
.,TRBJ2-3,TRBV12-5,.,CASGLLEGETQYF,TGTGCTAGTGGTTTGTTAGAGGGCGAGACGCAGTATTTT
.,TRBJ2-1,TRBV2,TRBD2,CASSEASGRFNEQFF,TGTGCCAGCAGTGAAGCTAGCGGGAGGTTCAATGAGCAGTTCTTC
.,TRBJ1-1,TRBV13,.,CASSSTANTEAFF,TGTGCCAGCAGCTCGACAGCGAACACTGAAGCTTTCTTT
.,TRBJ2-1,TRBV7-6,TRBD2,CASSWGTSDNNEQFF,TGTGCCAGCAGCTGGGGGACTAGCGATAACAATGAGCAGTTCTTC
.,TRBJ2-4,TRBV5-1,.,CASSLAPSGLGAKNIQYF,TGCGCCAGCAGCTTGGCTCCTTCAGGGCTCGGGGCCAAAAACATTCAGTACTTC
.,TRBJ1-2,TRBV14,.,CASSQAPFPLGYGYTF,TGTGCCAGCAGCCAAGCCCCTTTTCCTCTCGGCTATGGCTACACCTTC
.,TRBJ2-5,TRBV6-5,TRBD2,CAISTGLAGGETQYF,TGTGCCATCAGTACCGGACTAGCGGGAGGAGAGACCCAGTACTTC
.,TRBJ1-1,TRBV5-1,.,CASSFGRLNTEAFF,TGCGCCAGCAGCTTTGGGAGATTGAACACTGAAGCTTTCTTT
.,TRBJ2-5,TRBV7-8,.,CASSLAGARVRETQYF,TGTGCCAGCAGCTTAGCGGGGGCCAGGGTCAGAGAGACCCAGTACTTC
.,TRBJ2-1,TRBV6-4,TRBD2,CASSNLAGKNEQFF,TGTGCCAGCAGTAATCTAGCGGGAAAGAATGAGCAGTTCTTC
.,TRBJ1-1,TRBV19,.,CASSANPPNTEAFF,TGTGCCAGTAGCGCGAACCCACCGAACACTGAAGCTTTCTTT
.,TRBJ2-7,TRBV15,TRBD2,CATAIDGRTEQYF,TGTGCCACCGCCATAGACGGGAGGACCGAGCAGTACTTC
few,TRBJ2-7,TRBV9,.,CASSVAQHSYEQYF,TGTGCCAGCAGCGTAGCTCAACACTCCTACGAGCAGTACTTC
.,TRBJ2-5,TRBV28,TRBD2,CASTPSGRWETQYF,TGTGCCAGCACCCCTAGCGGGAGATGGGAGACCCAGTACTTC
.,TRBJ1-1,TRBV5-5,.,CASSPGPLGPEAFF,TGTGCCAGCAGCCCAGGCCCCTTGGGGCCTGAAGCTTTCTTT
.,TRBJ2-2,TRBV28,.,CASNNLNTGELFF,TGTGCCAGCAATAATCTGAACACCGGGGAGCTGTTTTTT
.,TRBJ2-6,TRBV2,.,CASSDPPQGSGANVLTF,TGTGCCAGCAGTGACCCCCCCCAGGGGTCCGGGGCCAACGTCCTGACTTTC
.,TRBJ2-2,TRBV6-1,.,CASSDYRFSADDGELFF,TGTGCCAGCAGTGATTACAGGTTTTCTGCTGATGACGGGGAGCTGTTTTTT
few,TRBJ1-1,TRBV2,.,CASSERGIAVEAFF,TGTGCCAGCAGTGAAAGGGGTATAGCGGTTGAAGCTTTCTTT
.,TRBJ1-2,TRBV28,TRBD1,CASSLDRVYGYTF,TGTGCCAGCAGTTTAGACAGGGTCTATGGCTACACCTTC
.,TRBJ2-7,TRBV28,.,CASSLSGAGEEQYF,TGTGCCAGCAGTTTATCGGGCGCCGGGGAGGAGCAGTACTTC
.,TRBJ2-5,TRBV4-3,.,CASSLNPGLTLETQYF,TGCGCCAGCAGCCTGAATCCGGGACTGACCTTGGAGACCCAGTACTTC
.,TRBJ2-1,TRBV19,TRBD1,CASSIRDRGNSGNEQFF,TGTGCCAGTAGTATCAGGGACAGGGGAAACTCTGGCAATGAGCAGTTCTTC
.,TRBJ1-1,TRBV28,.,CASSLWAVNTEAFF,TGTGCCAGCAGTTTATGGGCGGTGAACACTGAAGCTTTCTTT
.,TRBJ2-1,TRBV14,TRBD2,CASSPGLAGGIAEQFF,TGTGCCAGCAGCCCAGGACTAGCGGGAGGGATCGCTGAGCAGTTCTTC
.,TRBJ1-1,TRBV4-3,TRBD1,CASSQSMIGTGIGNTEAFF,TGCGCCAGCAGCCAGTCTATGATTGGGACAGGGATTGGGAACACTGAAGCTTTCTTT
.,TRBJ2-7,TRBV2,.,CASTMITSSYEQYF,TGTGCCAGCACAATGATCACGAGCTCCTACGAGCAGTACTTC
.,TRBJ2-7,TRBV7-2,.,CASSLVRGYEQYF,TGTGCCAGCAGCTTAGTTCGGGGATACGAGCAGTACTTC
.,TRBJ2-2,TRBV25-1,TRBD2,CASSDRTSRSGELFF,TGTGCCAGCAGTGACAGGACTAGTCGATCCGGGGAGCTGTTTTTT
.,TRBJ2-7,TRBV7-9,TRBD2,CASSSGLAEYEQYF,TGTGCCAGCAGCTCGGGACTAGCGGAATACGAGCAGTACTTC
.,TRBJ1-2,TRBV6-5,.,CASSYSRAGDGYTF,TGTGCCAGCAGTTACTCGAGGGCAGGGGATGGCTACACCTTC
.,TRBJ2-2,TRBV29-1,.,CSAKTSNTGELFF,TGCAGCGCCAAGACTTCGAACACCGGGGAGCTGTTTTTT
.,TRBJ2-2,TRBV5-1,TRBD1,CASSLGQGPGELFF,TGCGCCAGCAGCTTGGGACAGGGGCCCGGGGAGCTGTTTTTT
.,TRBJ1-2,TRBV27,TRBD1,CASRRYRGSYNGYTF,TGTGCCAGCAGGAGATACAGGGGGTCTTATAATGGCTACACCTTC
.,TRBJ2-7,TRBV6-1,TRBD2,CASCLAGPYEQYF,TGTGCCAGTTGTCTAGCGGGCCCCTACGAGCAGTACTTC
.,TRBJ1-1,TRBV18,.,CASSPFLSGGDTEAFF,TGTGCCAGCTCACCATTTCTCAGCGGAGGGGACACTGAAGCTTTCTTT
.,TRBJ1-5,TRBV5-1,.,CASSPRGGDQPQHF,TGCGCCAGCAGCCCCAGGGGTGGAGATCAGCCCCAGCATTTT
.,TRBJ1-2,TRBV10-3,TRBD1,CAIRVRQGASDGYTF,TGTGCCATCAGAGTACGGCAGGGGGCTAGCGATGGCTACACCTTC
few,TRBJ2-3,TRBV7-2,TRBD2,CASKLAGGPTDTQYF,TGTGCCAGCAAACTAGCGGGAGGACCCACAGATACGCAGTATTTT
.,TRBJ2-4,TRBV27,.,CASSLSFRGKDIQYF,TGTGCCAGCAGTTTATCGTTCAGGGGCAAGGACATTCAGTACTTC
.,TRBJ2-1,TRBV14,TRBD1,CASSWTGVRNEQFF,TGTGCCAGCAGCTGGACAGGGGTACGCAATGAGCAGTTCTTC
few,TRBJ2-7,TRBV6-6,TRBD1,CASSAGTASYEQYF,TGTGCCAGCAGTGCCGGGACAGCCTCCTACGAGCAGTACTTC
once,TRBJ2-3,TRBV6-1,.,CASIGHTDTQYF,TGTGCCAGCATTGGCCACACAGATACGCAGTATTTT
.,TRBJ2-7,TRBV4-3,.,CASSQDEAHTQYEQYF,TGCGCCAGCAGCCAAGATGAGGCTCACACTCAGTACGAGCAGTACTTC
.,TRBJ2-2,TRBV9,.,CATNALQESGELFF,TGTGCCACCAACGCCCTACAGGAGTCCGGGGAGCTGTTTTTT
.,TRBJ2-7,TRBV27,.,CASSLLATYEQYF,TGTGCCAGCAGTTTACTAGCGACCTACGAGCAGTACTTC
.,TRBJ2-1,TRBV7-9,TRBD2,CASSLPSGRAKNEQFF,TGTGCCAGCAGCTTACCCAGCGGGAGGGCTAAGAATGAGCAGTTCTTC
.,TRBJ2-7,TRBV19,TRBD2,CASSIVAGSEQYF,TGTGCCAGTAGTATAGTAGCGGGGTCCGAGCAGTACTTC
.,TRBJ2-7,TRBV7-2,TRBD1,CASSFQGALYEQYF,TGTGCCAGCAGCTTCCAGGGGGCTTTATACGAGCAGTACTTC